The subject of this entry is one TCR beta chain. Its antigen is as yet unknown. This CDR3 region has 13 residues. Germline V lookup: CDR1 SQVTM, CDR2 ANQGSEA. J gave up 1 base and V 3 bases, and 2 bases lay outside the gene matches. The sample belongs to a study of CD8 T cells in Susac syndrome. Overall study: Patients with Susac syndrome were, at the time of blood collection, therapy-naive, maintained on corticosteroids, or maintained on intravenous immunoglobulin alone. The study's findings and limits: The CD4+ T cell repertoires from Susac syndrome exhibited no clonal expansion.

The RNA, roughly 0.5 to 1 ug, was put through reverse transcription using random hexamers. One entry per CDR3 protein results from TCRdb running MiXCR on the immunoSEQ multiplex PCR reads. The sample contains 150,000 to 200,000 distinct CDR3 sequences, around 90% of which appear only once. The chain combines TRBV29-1 with TRBJ1-1; 7 nucleotides match TRBD1. The receptor was derived from a human donor with Susac syndrome. Material: CD4+ T cells from PBMCs. The CDR3 region is CSVEDRRNTEAFF. DNA of the CDR3: TGCAGCGTTGAGGACAGGAGGAACACTGAAGCTTTCTTT.